One and the same sample provided the 32 T cell receptor beta chains below, sequenced in a study of T cell responses to AZD1222 COVID-19 vaccine. TCRdb's table, derived via immunoSEQ multiplex PCR, lists solely in-frame clones and lacks some. Among 100,000 to 150,000 clones listed, about 93% were seen once. This specimen was peripheral blood, taken on day 0 of AZD1222 vaccination. The origin of the receptors is an adult in good health.

This clone appeared once. The chain joins TRBV12-3 or TRBV12-4 to TRBJ1-5; D is unclear. Trimming removed 5 bases at V and 6 bases at J, with 8 bases between. There are 12 residues in the CDR3. The CDR3 region is CASSLPGQPQHF. In DNA form, the CDR3 reads TGTGCCAGCAGTCTACCCGGTCAGCCCCAGCATTTT.

This chain links TRBV7-2 with TRBJ2-1; the match to TRBD2 covers 7 bases. Trimming at V came to 3 bases and at J to 4 bases, leaving 6 bases not matched to a gene. The CDR3 runs 15 residues. Germline V gene sequence: CDR1 SGHTA, CDR2 FQGNSA. CDR3: CASSFRASGYNEQFF. As DNA, the CDR3 is TGTGCCAGCAGCTTTCGTGCTAGCGGTTACAATGAGCAGTTCTTC. Full variable domain (outside the CDR3, taken from reference TRBV7-2 and TRBJ2-1): GAGVSQSPSNKVTEKGKDVELRCDPISGHTALYWYRQSLGQGLEFLIYFQGNSAPDKSGLPSDRFSAERTGGSVSTLTIQRTQQEDSAVYLCASSFRASGYNEQFFGPGTRLTVL.

This chain connects TRBV7-2 to TRBJ1-1, with D hard to call. V shed 2 bases and J shed 1 base, with 5 bases lying between them. From germline, CDR1 is SGHTA and CDR2 FQGNSA. This CDR3 has 13 residues. The CDR3 DNA follows: TGTGCCAGCAGCTTATGGGGGAACACTGAAGCTTTCTTT. The encoded protein is CASSLWGNTEAFF.

This clone was counted between two and nine times. V is TRBV6-1 and J is TRBJ2-3; 7 nucleotides align to TRBD2. From germline, CDR1 is MNHNS and CDR2 SASEGT. This CDR3 has 15 amino acids. The V and J ends lost 2 bases and 4 bases, in that order; junction bases with no gene match: 6. The CDR3 here is CASSEIGGGSDTQYF. The CDR3 DNA reads as TGTGCCAGCAGTGAAATTGGGGGAGGGTCAGATACGCAGTATTTT.

This sequence joins TRBV7-3 and TRBJ2-1, with a tentative D call TRBD1 (7 bases). V lost 6 bases and J lost 2, with 14 bases in between. CDR1 and CDR2 from the germline V gene are SGHTA and FQGTGA. The CDR3 length is 15 residues. In DNA form, the CDR3 reads TGTGCCAGCAGACCCCAGGGGGGACCCTACAATGAGCAGTTCTTC. This sequence encodes CASRPQGGPYNEQFF.

The gene calls are TRBV6-2 or TRBV6-3 and TRBJ2-1; D is perhaps TRBD2 (6 bases). Germline CDR1 MNHEY, CDR2 SVGEGT. V was shortened by 2 bases and J by 0 bases, with 8 bases between the two germline ends. This CDR3 comprises 15 residues. CDR3: CASSYGGNSYNEQFF. The CDR3 nucleotides read TGTGCCAGCAGTTACGGCGGGAACTCCTACAATGAGCAGTTCTTC.

V and J are TRBV4-1 and TRBJ2-3; the D gene could be TRBD1 or TRBD2 (5 bases each). Looked up from germline, CDR1 is MGHRA and CDR2 is YSYEKL. Trimming removed 1 base at V and 3 bases at J, with 20 bases between. The CDR3 sequence is 18 residues long. CDR3 in amino acids: CASSQGVLGKGVTDTQYF. DNA of the CDR3: TGCGCCAGCAGCCAAGGTGTACTAGGAAAAGGGGTGACAGATACGCAGTATTTT.

The CDR3 DNA reads TGTGCCAGTACCCTGGACAGGGGAAATTCACCCCTCCACTTT. As protein: CASTLDRGNSPLHF. The chain joins TRBV19 to TRBJ1-6, with 9 nucleotides matching TRBD1. Germline V CDR1 and CDR2: LNHDA, SQIVND (reference sequence). V dropped 7 bases and J dropped 7; count of bases not matched to a gene: 5. The CDR3 length is 14 residues.

The V call is TRBV29-1, the J call TRBJ2-1, with TRBD2 matching 14 bases. The length of the CDR3 is 15 residues. After removal of 7 bases from V and 9 bases from J, the junction contained 11 bases not matched to a gene. CDR1 is SQVTM, CDR2 ANQGSEA, per germline. The CDR3 reads CSGEGLAGERGEQFF. The CDR3 DNA is TGCAGCGGGGAGGGACTAGCGGGAGAAAGGGGTGAGCAGTTCTTC.

The V call is TRBV7-6, the J call TRBJ1-2; the D is unclear. Deletions cut 4 bases from V and 3 bases from J, with 3 bases between. The germline gives CDR1 SGHVS, CDR2 FNYEAQ. The CDR3 runs 11 residues. In nucleotides, the CDR3 is TGTGCCAGCAGCTCGGACTATGGCTACACCTTC. Its translation is CASSSDYGYTF.

The chain combines TRBV7-9 with TRBJ1-3; 8 bases fit TRBD1. CDR1 is SEHNR, CDR2 FQNEAQ, per germline (reference sequence). The CDR3 loop spans 15 amino acids. Trimming cost V 5 bases and J 4 bases; bases outside gene matches: 7. This chain's CDR3 is CASSPTGQEGNTIYF. The CDR3 coding sequence is TGTGCCAGCAGCCCCACGGGACAGGAGGGAAACACCATATATTTT.

Written as DNA, the CDR3 is TGTGCCTGGAGTGTACTAGCGGAAAACATTCAGTACTTC. Translating it yields CAWSVLAENIQYF. This chain joins TRBV30 and TRBJ2-4; 8 nucleotides agree with TRBD2. This CDR3 region has 13 residues. J lost 5 bases, V lost 0 bases, and 0 bases had no gene match. Germline lookup yields CDR1 GTSNPN and CDR2 SVGIG (reference sequence).

The chain is built from TRBV4-2 and TRBJ2-1; D possibly corresponds to TRBD1 (5 bases). The CDR3 loop spans 15 amino acids. CDR1 LGHNA and CDR2 YNFKEQ come from the germline V gene. Trimming removed 1 base at V and 2 bases at J, with 9 bases between. The CDR3 spells CASSQVAGTYNEQFF. CDR3 sequence (DNA): TGTGCCAGCAGCCAAGTAGCAGGGACCTACAATGAGCAGTTCTTC.

This rearrangement joins TRBV6-5 to TRBJ2-3, with D unresolved. The CDR3 covers 13 residues. The V gene's germline CDR1 is MNHEY and CDR2 SVGAGI. Between the trimmed V and J ends, which lost 0 bases and 3 bases, there was a span of 4 bases. The CDR3 DNA follows: TGTGCCAGCAGTTACTCGATAACAGATACGCAGTATTTT. This codes for CASSYSITDTQYF.

This clone came up a few times. V gene TRBV10-3 combines with J gene TRBJ1-5, with D tentatively TRBD1 (6 bases). The CDR3 spans 15 residues. Deletions cut 0 bases from V and 3 bases from J, with 9 bases between. Germline V CDR1 and CDR2: ENHRY, SYGVKD. The DNA of the CDR3 is TGTGCCATCAGTGAGTCAGGGGGGGACAATCAGCCCCAGCATTTT. Protein product: CAISESGGDNQPQHF.

A single count supports this clone. This chain uses TRBV5-8 with TRBJ1-2, with D unresolved. The CDR3 covers 9 residues. Trimming took 3 bases from V and 6 from J, leaving 0 bases between them. CDR1 is SGHTS, CDR2 YDEGEE, per germline. CDR3 residues: CASSYGYTF. The CDR3 nucleotides are TGTGCCAGCAGCTATGGCTACACCTTC.

V and J are TRBV18 and TRBJ2-3; weak D call: TRBD1 (5 bases). Between the trimmed V and J ends, which lost 1 base and 3 bases, there was a span of 11 bases. CDR1 is KGHSH, CDR2 LQKENI, per germline. The CDR3 consists of 15 residues. In DNA form, the CDR3 reads TGTGCCAGCTCACCACGTTTAGGGGTTACAGATACGCAGTATTTT. It codes for CASSPRLGVTDTQYF.

This sequence joins TRBV27 and TRBJ1-4, with 7 bases fitting TRBD1. Unmatched junction bases numbered 11, after V lost 6 bases and J lost 7 bases. The CDR3 totals 15 residues. The germline V gene encodes CDR1 MNHEY and CDR2 SMNVEV (reference sequence). CDR3 DNA sequence: TGTGCCAGCAGCCTCACAGGGGTCCAGGGTGAAAAACTGTTTTTT. Protein sequence: CASSLTGVQGEKLFF.

The rearrangement links TRBV18 to TRBJ1-6; a weak D match, TRBD1 (5 bases). Germline CDR1 KGHSH, CDR2 LQKENI. The CDR3 is 15 amino acids. The V end lost 6 bases, the J end lost 7 bases, and 16 bases lay between the germline ends. CDR3 DNA: TGTGCCAGCTCCCCGGGGGACCGATCGAATTCACCCCTCCACTTT. Its protein product is CASSPGDRSNSPLHF.

The J gene is TRBJ1-6, the V gene TRBV2, with D maybe TRBD1 (6 bases). Germline-derived CDR1 and CDR2 are SNHLY and FYNNEI. V was clipped by 3 bases and J by 7 bases, with 13 bases between them. This CDR3 has 15 amino acids. The CDR3 sequence: CASSERRTDNSPLHF. The CDR3 DNA reads TGTGCCAGCAGTGAGAGGAGGACAGACAATTCACCCCTCCACTTT.

The chain uses TRBV7-2 and TRBJ2-2, with 11 positions matching TRBD2. There are 16 residues in the CDR3. In germline, CDR1 is SGHTA, CDR2 FQGNSA. V gave up 5 bases and J gave up 4 bases; unmatched junction bases: 6. This CDR3 is CASSLTSGRVTGELFF. The CDR3 nucleotides are TGTGCCAGCAGCCTCACTAGCGGGAGAGTCACCGGGGAGCTGTTTTTT.

This chain uses TRBV6-6 with TRBJ2-3, with D possibly matching TRBD2 (5 bases). CDR1 and CDR2 from the germline V gene are MNHNY and SVGAGI (reference sequence). The CDR3 is 13 amino acids. Trimming removed 6 bases from V and 6 bases from J, with 13 bases in between. The CDR3 loop reads CASRPPRGDTQYF. For the CDR3, the DNA is TGTGCCAGCAGGCCCCCTCGAGGGGATACGCAGTATTTT.

Only one count was recorded for this clone. Other nucleotide sequences from this sample produce the same CDR3. The J gene is TRBJ1-1, the V gene TRBV6-5; D gene uncertain. Per germline, CDR1 MNHEY and CDR2 SVGAGI. The CDR3 extends over 14 amino acids. Trimming took off 2 bases at V and 2 bases at J, with 9 bases between the two ends. The CDR3 region has the DNA TGTGCCAGCAGTTACGGAACAGTAAACACTGAAGCTTTCTTT. Protein product: CASSYGTVNTEAFF.

The chain is built from TRBV27 and TRBJ1-2; TRBD1 agrees at 8 bases. CDR1 is MNHEY and CDR2 is SMNVEV in the germline V gene (reference sequence). The CDR3 runs 14 residues. The V and J ends lost 5 bases and 3 bases, in that order; junction bases with no gene match: 5. CDR3 sequence: CASSQDRGYYGYTF. The CDR3 DNA reads as TGTGCCAGCAGTCAAGACAGGGGTTACTATGGCTACACCTTC.

The chain combines TRBV10-3 with TRBJ2-7; D is perhaps TRBD1 (6 bases). Germline values: CDR1 ENHRY, CDR2 SYGVKD. The CDR3 has 17 amino acids. V lost 6 bases, J lost 5 bases, and 26 bases lay in between. CDR3 amino acids: CAIRADRLKLEIDEQYF. As DNA, the CDR3 is TGTGCCATCAGGGCGGACAGACTTAAACTGGAGATCGACGAGCAGTACTTC.

The chain uses TRBV6-2 or TRBV6-3 and TRBJ2-1; D may be TRBD1 (6 bases). Per the germline V gene, CDR1 is MNHEY and CDR2 is SVGEGT. This CDR3 contains 13 residues. V lost 5 bases and J lost 8, with 13 bases in between. The CDR3 nucleotides are TGTGCCAGCAGTCCACACAGGGATGATGAGCAGTTCTTC. Amino acids: CASSPHRDDEQFF.

The genes are TRBV6-1 and TRBJ1-3; TRBD1 matches 7 bases. There are 16 residues in the CDR3. The junction had 6 bases not matched to a gene; V was cut back by 0 bases and J by 4 bases. Germline V gene sequence: CDR1 MNHNS, CDR2 SASEGT. Written as DNA, the CDR3 is TGTGCCAGCAGTGAAGCACAGGGGAGGTTCGGAAACACCATATATTTT. The encoded protein is CASSEAQGRFGNTIYF.

This chain uses TRBV5-5 with TRBJ2-1; 9 nucleotides match TRBD2. V dropped 4 bases and J dropped 2; count of bases not matched to a gene: 4. This CDR3 comprises 15 residues. Germline CDR1 reads SGHKS; CDR2 reads YYEKEE (reference sequence). CDR3 nucleotide sequence: TGTGCCAGCAGCCGGACTAGCGAAACCTACAATGAGCAGTTCTTC. Amino acid sequence: CASSRTSETYNEQFF.

This chain joins TRBV25-1 and TRBJ2-1; D call uncertain. This CDR3 is 10 amino acids long. CDR1 and CDR2 from the germline V gene are MGHDK and SYGVNS. V lost 4 bases to trimming and J lost 6 bases, with 1 base between them. This CDR3 is CASSGNEQFF. For the CDR3, the DNA is TGTGCCAGCAGTGGCAATGAGCAGTTCTTC.

This chain links TRBV28 with TRBJ2-3; D uncertain. V was cut by 6 bases and J by 0 bases, with 13 bases left in between. Germline assignment: CDR1 MDHEN and CDR2 SYDVKM. The CDR3 totals 15 residues. Written as DNA, the CDR3 is TGTGCCAGCAGACGCCGTACGGCTAGCACAGATACGCAGTATTTT. It specifies CASRRRTASTDTQYF.

This clone was seen once. J is TRBJ2-1 and V is TRBV3-1 (or the pseudogene TRBV3-2), with a tentative D call TRBD2 (6 bases). V was shortened by 4 bases and J by 0 bases, with 22 bases between the two germline ends. Looked up from germline, CDR1 is LGHDT and CDR2 is YNNKEL (reference sequence). This CDR3 spans 19 amino acids. CDR3 sequence reads: CASSRLPYRGLHSYNEQFF. CDR3 DNA sequence: TGTGCCAGCAGCCGCCTACCCTACCGGGGACTTCACTCCTACAATGAGCAGTTCTTC.

This clone was detected once. The J gene is TRBJ1-3, the V gene TRBV6-5; D gene unclear. The V gene's germline CDR1 is MNHEY and CDR2 SVGAGI. The CDR3 loop spans 11 amino acids. Trimming shortened V by 4 bases and J by 6 bases, and 4 bases separated the two germline ends. CDR3 sequence (DNA): TGTGCCAGCAGTTTTTCAAACACCATATATTTT. This translates into CASSFSNTIYF.